This passage covers 22 T cell receptor beta chains from one sample sequenced in a study of blood T cell repertoires in COVID-19. Assay: immunoSEQ multiplex PCR; the TCRdb copy retains only in-frame clones and omits some. The sample has some 76,000 clones; approximately 90% are singletons. The sample comprised peripheral blood. These receptors all stem from a woman aged 18-29 years with acute or convalescent COVID-19.

V and J are TRBV12-3 or TRBV12-4 and TRBJ2-2, with 11 positions matching TRBD1. Trimming removed 7 bases from V and 6 bases from J; junction bases left unmatched: 1. There are 13 residues in the CDR3. In nucleotides, the CDR3 is TGTGCCAGCAAGGGACAGGGGGCCGGGGAGCTGTTTTTT. This translates into CASKGQGAGELFF.

V usage is TRBV9 and J usage is TRBJ1-2; 10 bases line up with TRBD1. Germline-derived CDR1 and CDR2 are SGDLS and YYNGEE. The CDR3 is 15 residues long. J gave up 3 bases and V 3 bases, and 5 bases lay outside the gene matches. The CDR3 nucleotides read TGTGCCAGCAGCGAAGACAGGGGGCTTCACTATGGCTACACCTTC. Its protein is CASSEDRGLHYGYTF.

The chain joins TRBV4-1 to TRBJ1-1; the match to TRBD1 covers 9 bases. The CDR3 consists of 15 residues. After removal of 4 bases from V and 0 bases from J, the junction contained 3 bases not matched to a gene. From germline, CDR1 is MGHRA and CDR2 YSYEKL. CDR3 DNA: TGCGCCAGCAGCCGAGGACAGGGGTTGAACACTGAAGCTTTCTTT. As protein: CASSRGQGLNTEAFF.

J is TRBJ1-2 and V is TRBV24-1; no definite D call. Germline CDR1 reads KGHDR; CDR2 reads SFDVKD. The CDR3 totals 13 residues. Trimming took off 5 bases at V and 0 bases at J, with 6 bases between the two ends. The CDR3 reads CATSAGANYGYTF. The CDR3, as DNA: TGTGCCACCAGTGCCGGAGCTAACTATGGCTACACCTTC.

V gene TRBV2 combines with J gene TRBJ1-1, with D unresolved. The CDR3 extends over 13 amino acids. In germline, CDR1 is SNHLY, CDR2 FYNNEI. CDR3 sequence (DNA): TGTGTCACGAATGGACTGACGAACACTGAAGCTTTCTTT. Residues: CVTNGLTNTEAFF.

The chain carries TRBV5-1 and TRBJ2-1; 9 bases agree with TRBD2. From germline, CDR1 is SGHRS and CDR2 YFSETQ. CDR3 length: 17 amino acids. The V and J ends lost 2 bases and 5 bases, in that order; junction bases with no gene match: 11. CDR3 coding DNA: TGCGCCAGCAGCTTAAAAGGCGGGAGGGCCTTCGACAATGAGCAGTTCTTC. The encoded protein is CASSLKGGRAFDNEQFF.

J is TRBJ2-5 and V is TRBV24-1; possibly TRBD2 for D (6 bases). The CDR3 is made up of 20 amino acids. Germline CDR1 reads KGHDR; CDR2 reads SFDVKD. V lost 6 bases and J lost 5, with 33 bases in between. The CDR3: CATSTRGGRPNRDPRETQYF. The CDR3, as DNA: TGTGCCACCAGTACAAGAGGAGGGAGGCCCAACCGGGACCCCCGGGAGACCCAGTACTTC.

The chain couples TRBV2 to TRBJ1-1, with a weak D call TRBD1 (5 bases). V dropped 7 bases and J dropped 5 bases, with 14 bases sitting between them. This CDR3 has 13 residues. Germline loops: CDR1 SNHLY, CDR2 FYNNEI. The CDR3 bases are TGTGCCAGCAACAACATGGGGGGTACTGAAGCTTTCTTT. This sequence encodes CASNNMGGTEAFF.

The genes are TRBV2 and TRBJ2-3; 8 bases are a match to TRBD2. CDR3 length: 13 residues. From germline, CDR1 is SNHLY and CDR2 FYNNEI. V was pared by 6 bases and J by 3 bases, with 2 bases of the junction left unmatched. This CDR3 is CASRLAETDTQYF. CDR3 DNA: TGTGCCAGCAGACTAGCGGAAACAGATACGCAGTATTTT.

This clone was found a few times. The V and J genes are TRBV19 and TRBJ1-4; D unresolved. Between the trimmed V and J ends, which lost 4 bases and 5 bases, there was a span of 8 bases. The CDR3 consists of 13 residues. Germline V gives CDR1 LNHDA, CDR2 SQIVND (reference sequence). The CDR3 coding sequence is TGTGCCAGTAGTAACACAGAGAATGAAAAACTGTTTTTT. This translates into CASSNTENEKLFF. Together with reference TRBV19 and TRBJ1-4, the CDR3 gives the full variable domain: DGGITQSPKYLFRKEGQNVTLSCEQNLNHDAMYWYRQDPGQGLRLIYYSQIVNDFQKGDIAEGYSVSREKKESFPLTVTSAQKNPTAFYLCASSNTENEKLFFGSGTQLSVL.

The chain couples TRBV19 to TRBJ2-3; 7 bases fit TRBD1. CDR3 length equals 17 residues. V shed 1 base, J shed 0 bases, and the junction held 7 bases outside the gene matches. Looked up from germline, CDR1 is LNHDA and CDR2 is SQIVND (reference sequence). CDR3 nucleotides: TGTGCCAGTAGTATAGTTTGGACAGGTACCAGCACAGATACGCAGTATTTT. This encodes CASSIVWTGTSTDTQYF.

The rearrangement uses TRBV28 and TRBJ1-5; 11 bases agree with TRBD1. CDR3 size: 15 residues. V shed 5 bases and J 5 bases; nucleotides not matched to a gene: 5. The germline V gene has CDR1 MDHEN and CDR2 SYDVKM. The CDR3 DNA reads as TGTGCCAGCAGTACTCCGGGACAGGGGGATCAGCCCCAGCATTTT. Its protein product is CASSTPGQGDQPQHF.

CDR3 nucleotide sequence: TGTGCCAGCAGCCTTATCAAACTAGCGGGGGGGCGAAATGAGCAGTTCTTC. Its protein is CASSLIKLAGGRNEQFF. This chain connects TRBV7-2 to TRBJ2-1; 13 bases are shared with TRBD2. V dropped 5 bases and J dropped 7; count of bases not matched to a gene: 11. The CDR3 extends over 17 amino acids. The germline V gene has CDR1 SGHTA and CDR2 FQGNSA.

CDR3 loop: CASRLAGGVNEQYF. CDR3 DNA: TGTGCCAGCAGGCTAGCGGGAGGGGTCAACGAGCAGTACTTC. J is TRBJ2-7 and V is TRBV28, with 12 bases lining up with TRBD2. V shed 6 bases and J 5 bases; nucleotides not matched to a gene: 5. Germline CDR1 and CDR2: MDHEN and SYDVKM. CDR3 length: 14 amino acids.

The rearrangement links TRBV7-9 to TRBJ2-3; TRBD2 agrees at 8 bases. Germline CDR1 SEHNR, CDR2 FQNEAQ (reference sequence). V lost 2 bases to trimming and J lost 4 bases; unmatched junction nucleotides: 2. This CDR3 spans 14 amino acids. CDR3 nucleotides: TGTGCCAGCAGCTTACGGGGGGGCGCAGATACGCAGTATTTT. This encodes CASSLRGGADTQYF.

This clone was observed once. J is TRBJ2-5 and V is TRBV5-1; 14 bases match TRBD2. CDR3 length: 18 residues. Germline-derived CDR1 and CDR2 are SGHRS and YFSETQ. The V and J ends lost 4 bases and 4 bases, in that order; junction bases with no gene match: 12. The CDR3 DNA sequence: TGCGCCAGCAGCCCGGGGACTAGCGGGAGAAGGTTGGGAGAGACCCAGTACTTC. It yields the protein CASSPGTSGRRLGETQYF.

This chain uses TRBV19 with TRBJ1-5, with a possible D match to TRBD1 (6 bases). The CDR3 runs to 14 residues. The germline V and J ends were trimmed by 5 bases and 6 bases, with 14 bases remaining between them. Germline assignment: CDR1 LNHDA and CDR2 SQIVND (reference sequence). This CDR3 reads CASSATGWGQPQHF. The CDR3 nucleotides read TGTGCCAGTAGTGCAACAGGGTGGGGTCAGCCCCAGCATTTT.

The chain recombines TRBV5-4 with TRBJ2-3; the match to TRBD1 covers 7 bases. Germline CDR1 reads SGHNT; CDR2 reads YYREEE (reference sequence). The CDR3 is 14 amino acids. Trimming took 3 bases from V and 7 from J; bases not matched to a gene: 8. The CDR3 sequence is CASSWGTAGYTQYF. In nucleotides, the CDR3 is TGTGCCAGCAGCTGGGGGACAGCCGGTTATACGCAGTATTTT.

The count of this clone is one. The chain is built from TRBV19 and TRBJ1-5, with a tentative D call TRBD1 (5 bases). V lost 3 bases and J lost 2, with 17 bases in between. The CDR3 contains 17 residues. CDR1 and CDR2 (germline): LNHDA, SQIVND (reference sequence). The CDR3 region has the DNA TGTGCCAGTAGTATTGGGGTGCGGGGCGGAGGCAATCAGCCCCAGCATTTT. As protein: CASSIGVRGGGNQPQHF.

The V call is TRBV9, the J call TRBJ2-1; 7 nucleotides match TRBD1. The ends lost 3 bases at V and 2 bases at J; junction bases unmatched: 8. The CDR3 covers 16 residues. The V gene's germline CDR1 is SGDLS and CDR2 YYNGEE. The CDR3 sequence: CASSGIRQGTYNEQFF. Here the CDR3 DNA reads TGTGCCAGCAGCGGAATCCGACAGGGTACCTACAATGAGCAGTTCTTC.

This clone has only one observation. The chain recombines TRBV11-2 with TRBJ1-2; D gene uncertain. Germline V lookup: CDR1 SGHAT, CDR2 FQNNGV. This CDR3 is 17 amino acids long. V lost 2 bases, J lost 4 bases, and 20 bases lay in between. The DNA for the CDR3 is TGTGCCAGCAGCTTAACGGGGAGAGGCGGTTCGGCCTATGGCTACACCTTC. The encoded protein is CASSLTGRGGSAYGYTF.

The rearrangement uses TRBV11-2 and TRBJ1-3; the match to TRBD1 covers 10 bases. Germline V CDR1 and CDR2: SGHAT, FQNNGV. The CDR3 contains 16 residues. V lost 9 bases, J lost 6 bases, and 14 bases stayed unmatched. The CDR3 loop is CARNPGPGQGINTIYF. DNA for the CDR3: TGTGCCAGAAACCCCGGGCCGGGACAGGGGATAAACACCATATATTTT.